This TCR beta chain was profiled in a study of blood T cell repertoires in COVID-19. Overall study context: The study drew acute and convalescent COVID-19 samples from the United States, Italy and Spain. PBMCs, B-cell-depleted T cells, or T cells provided the cDNA or gDNA that made up the material.

In the original analysis: Cell counts per sample came from amplifying reference gene primers. Clones were sequenced by immunoSEQ multiplex PCR, and TCRdb holds only the in-frame ones, with some missing. The V and J calls and the clone size are those of that table, but D and trimming were determined from the DNA. The repertoire holds around 110,000 clones, with over 80% as singletons. The specimen sequenced was peripheral blood. The source is a woman in her 70s with acute or convalescent COVID-19.

The CDR3 DNA reads TGTGCCAGCTCACTCGGACTAGCGGGAGGGCCTGGCAATGAGCAGTTCTTC. It translates to CASSLGLAGGPGNEQFF. The chain carries TRBV18 and TRBJ2-1, with 15 bases fitting TRBD2. The CDR3 has 17 amino acids. Germline CDR1 reads KGHSH; CDR2 reads LQKENI. V lost 4 bases and J lost 6; bases outside the gene matches: 7.